This record looks at one TCR beta chain sequence and its context. This entry belongs to a study of T cells after yellow fever vaccination. One entry per CDR3 protein, called by TCRdb with MiXCR from the 5' RACE reads. The sample has under 50,000 distinct CDR3 sequences, 5.5% to 8% seen once. CDR3 length equals 14 residues. The sequence derives from a man between 25 and 39 years old who received the YFV17D yellow fever vaccine. The sample here was PBMCs, either bulk or a sorted T-cell subset (CD4+, CD8+, memory, or dextramer-sorted; not recorded which), taken 45 days after the yellow fever booster vaccination. The rearrangement links TRBV12-1 to TRBJ2-7. TRBV12-1 is annotated as a pseudogene. The CDR3 region has the DNA TGTGCCAGCAGCTTTTTAGGGAATACCTACGAGCAGTACTTC. Translation gives CASSFLGNTYEQYF.